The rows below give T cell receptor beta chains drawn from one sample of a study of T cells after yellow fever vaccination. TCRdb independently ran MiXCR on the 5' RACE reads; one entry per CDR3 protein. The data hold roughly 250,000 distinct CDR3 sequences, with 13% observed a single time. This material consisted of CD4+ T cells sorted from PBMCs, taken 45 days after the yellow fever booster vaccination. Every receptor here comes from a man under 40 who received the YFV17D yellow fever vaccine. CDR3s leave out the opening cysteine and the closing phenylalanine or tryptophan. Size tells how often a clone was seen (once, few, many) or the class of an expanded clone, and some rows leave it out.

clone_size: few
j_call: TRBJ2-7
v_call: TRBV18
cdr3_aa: ASSPELAGQY

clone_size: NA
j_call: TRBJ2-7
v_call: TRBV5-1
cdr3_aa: ASSLASRAYEQY

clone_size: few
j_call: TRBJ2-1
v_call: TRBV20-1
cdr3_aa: SAAGGSNEQF

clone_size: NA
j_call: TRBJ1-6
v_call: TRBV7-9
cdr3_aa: ASSLLGDVNNSPLH

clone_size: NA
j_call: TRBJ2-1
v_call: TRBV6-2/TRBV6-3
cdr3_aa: ASSLNLAGGYNEQF

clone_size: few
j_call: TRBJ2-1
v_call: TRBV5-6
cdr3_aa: ASSPPLGRDDEQF

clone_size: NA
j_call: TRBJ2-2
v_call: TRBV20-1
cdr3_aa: SAAVGTGGLSGELF

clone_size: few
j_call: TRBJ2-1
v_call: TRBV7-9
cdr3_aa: ASSLGTSVYNEQF

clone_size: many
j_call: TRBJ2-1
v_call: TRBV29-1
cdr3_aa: SVRSIEQF

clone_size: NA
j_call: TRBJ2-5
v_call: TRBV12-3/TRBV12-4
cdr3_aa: ASSTLAGGGQETQY

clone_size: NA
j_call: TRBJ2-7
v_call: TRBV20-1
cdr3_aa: SADITGQSYEQY

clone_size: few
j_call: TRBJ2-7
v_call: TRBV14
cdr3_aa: ASKRQGLHEQY

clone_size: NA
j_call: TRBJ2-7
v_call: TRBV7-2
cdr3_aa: ASSLEREDSYEQY

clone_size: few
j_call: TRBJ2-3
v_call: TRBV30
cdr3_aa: AWNYNRETDTQY

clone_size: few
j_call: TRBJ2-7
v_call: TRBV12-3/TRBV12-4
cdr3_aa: AGGQGGGEQY

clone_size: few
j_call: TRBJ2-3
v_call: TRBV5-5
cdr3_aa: ASVGDPSTDTQY

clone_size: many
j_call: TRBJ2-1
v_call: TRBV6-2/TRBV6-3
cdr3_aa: ASTGSGRANYNEQF

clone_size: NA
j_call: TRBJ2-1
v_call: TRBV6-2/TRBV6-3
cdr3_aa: ASDGGTLSGNEQF

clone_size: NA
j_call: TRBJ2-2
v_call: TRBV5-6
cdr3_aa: ASSFLSTDTGELF

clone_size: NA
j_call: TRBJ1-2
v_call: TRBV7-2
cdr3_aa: ASSLAMESEDH

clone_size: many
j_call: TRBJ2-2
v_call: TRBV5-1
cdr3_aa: ASATDTNTGELF

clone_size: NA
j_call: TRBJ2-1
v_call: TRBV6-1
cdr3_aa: ASIGAPGQGTYNEQF

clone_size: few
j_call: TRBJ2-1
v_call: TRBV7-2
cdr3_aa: ASSPSGIIHEQF

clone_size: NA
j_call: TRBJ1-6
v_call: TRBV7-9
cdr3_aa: ASSSGDYNSPLH

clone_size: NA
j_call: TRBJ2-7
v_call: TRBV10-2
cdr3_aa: ASSESGEQY